Following are 17 T cell receptor beta chains from one sample sequenced in a study of cytomegalovirus exposure and HLA in healthy donors. The PCR was carried out with 60 Vbeta primers and 13 Jbeta primers. Produced via immunoSEQ multiplex PCR; TCRdb's table is partial and in-frame only. The data hold 100,000 or so clones, with 70% to 85% observed a single time. The material sequenced was PBMCs. Every receptor here comes from a woman aged 18-29 years in good health and CMV-seronegative.

This sequence joins TRBV18 and TRBJ2-2; 8 bases align to TRBD2. This CDR3 has 15 amino acids. J lost 4 bases, V lost 2 bases, and 3 bases had no gene match. Germline values: CDR1 KGHSH, CDR2 LQKENI. The CDR3 sequence: CASSPGLAGTGELFF. CDR3 sequence (DNA): TGTGCCAGCTCACCAGGGCTAGCGGGCACCGGGGAGCTGTTTTTT.

The chain links TRBV7-9 to TRBJ2-1, with D maybe TRBD1 (5 bases). There are 17 residues in the CDR3. Germline values: CDR1 SEHNR, CDR2 FQNEAQ (reference sequence). V shed 5 bases and J shed 0 bases, with 17 bases lying between them. This CDR3 reads CASSPQGTPYSYNEQFF. The CDR3 DNA reads as TGTGCCAGCAGCCCGCAGGGCACCCCTTACTCCTACAATGAGCAGTTCTTC.

The V gene is TRBV5-1, the J gene TRBJ2-5; possibly TRBD1 for D (5 bases). The ends were cut back, 4 bases at V and 5 bases at J, with 15 bases in the middle. The V gene's germline CDR1 is SGHRS and CDR2 YFSETQ. CDR3 length: 14 amino acids. Here the CDR3 reads CASSETATGETQYF. CDR3 DNA sequence: TGCGCCAGCAGCGAGACAGCCACTGGGGAGACCCAGTACTTC.

V and J are TRBV5-4 and TRBJ2-6; D is undetermined. The length of the CDR3 is 16 residues. Germline CDR1 is SGHNT and CDR2 is YYREEE (reference sequence). Trimming removed 0 bases from V and 0 bases from J, with 7 bases in between. The CDR3 region has the DNA TGTGCCAGCAGCTTGGGACTGAGCTCTGGGGCCAACGTCCTGACTTTC. This encodes CASSLGLSSGANVLTF.

The rearrangement joins TRBV7-2 to TRBJ2-3; 12 nucleotides align to TRBD2. The CDR3 consists of 18 residues. With V trimmed by 5 bases and J by 6 bases, 15 bases remained unmatched. Germline CDR1 reads SGHTA; CDR2 reads FQGNSA. CDR3 residues: CASSQAQPGLAGADTQYF. The CDR3 nucleotides read TGTGCCAGCAGCCAGGCCCAACCGGGACTAGCGGGCGCTGATACGCAGTATTTT.

The chain couples TRBV7-9 to TRBJ1-1; perhaps TRBD1 as D (6 bases). In germline, CDR1 is SEHNR, CDR2 FQNEAQ (reference sequence). This CDR3 contains 15 residues. V was cut by 4 bases and J by 11 bases, with 23 bases left in between. The CDR3 region has the DNA TGTGCCAGCAGCTCCGCCACGATACAGGGAGCAGGGGCTTTCTTT. Translating it yields CASSSATIQGAGAFF.

There are a few counts of this clone. A much bigger clone sits one base away, suggesting this may be a read error. V and J are TRBV5-5 and TRBJ2-7, with a weak D call TRBD2 (5 bases). CDR1 and CDR2 from the germline V gene are SGHKS and YYEKEE (reference sequence). Trimming shortened V by 2 bases and J by 4 bases, and 7 bases separated the two germline ends. This CDR3 contains 12 residues. The CDR3 spells CASSFSGYEQYF. The CDR3 DNA reads as TGTGCCAGCAGCTTTTCGGGGTACGAGCAGTACTTC.

This clone has just one count. The chain joins TRBV28 to TRBJ1-5; TRBD1 is a possible D gene (6 bases). V shed 6 bases and J shed 0 bases, with 21 bases lying between them. The CDR3 is 18 residues long. CDR1 is MDHEN and CDR2 is SYDVKM in the germline V gene. The CDR3 DNA reads TGTGCCAGCAGCCCTTACTTACAGGGTGTTTATAGCAATCAGCCCCAGCATTTT. As protein: CASSPYLQGVYSNQPQHF.

The rearrangement uses TRBV18 and TRBJ2-6; D remains ambiguous. The CDR3 consists of 15 residues. Looked up from germline, CDR1 is KGHSH and CDR2 is LQKENI. V was cut by 2 bases and J by 0 bases, with 5 bases left in between. CDR3 DNA sequence: TGTGCCAGCTCACCAATGGCCTCTGGGGCCAACGTCCTGACTTTC. Protein product: CASSPMASGANVLTF.

The CDR3 DNA follows: TGTGCCAGCAGTGAGACAGGGGGAGATGGCTACACCTTC. Translation gives CASSETGGDGYTF. The chain recombines TRBV28 with TRBJ1-2; 9 nucleotides align to TRBD1. With V trimmed by 5 bases and J by 6 bases, 4 bases remained unmatched. This CDR3 is built from 13 residues. Germline assignment: CDR1 MDHEN and CDR2 SYDVKM.

The rearrangement links TRBV7-7 to TRBJ2-1, with 9 bases fitting TRBD1. The CDR3 length is 16 residues. Germline CDR1 and CDR2: SSHAT and FNYEAQ (reference sequence). The trim removed 5 bases at V and 6 bases at J, leaving 11 bases unmatched. The DNA for the CDR3 is TGTGCCAGCAGCACCGGGACAGGGCCGCGCATCAATGAGCAGTTCTTC. Translated, it gives CASSTGTGPRINEQFF. The full variable domain, rest sourced from reference TRBV7-7 and TRBJ2-1, is GAGVSQSPRYKVTKRGQDVTLRCDPISSHATLYWYQQALGQGPEFLTYFNYEAQPDKSGLPSDRFSAERPEGSISTLTIQRTEQRDSAMYRCASSTGTGPRINEQFFGPGTRLTVL.

This chain connects TRBV6-5 to TRBJ1-1; no firm D call. V was trimmed by 6 bases and J by 2 bases, leaving 10 bases between them. Germline V CDR1 and CDR2: MNHEY, SVGAGI. This CDR3 contains 13 residues. The chain's CDR3 is CASSFGRNTEAFF. Written as DNA, the CDR3 is TGTGCCAGCAGCTTCGGTAGAAACACTGAAGCTTTCTTT.

This rearrangement joins TRBV19 to TRBJ2-5; 7 bases fit TRBD1. CDR3 length: 19 residues. Germline V gene lookup returns CDR1 LNHDA and CDR2 SQIVND (reference sequence). The trim removed 3 bases at V and 2 bases at J, leaving 18 bases unmatched. CDR3 sequence: CASSIARRQGPIKQETQYF. In DNA form, the CDR3 reads TGTGCCAGTAGTATCGCCCGACGACAGGGCCCAATTAAACAAGAGACCCAGTACTTC.

This clone was counted a single time. The J gene is TRBJ2-5, the V gene TRBV4-1, with D maybe TRBD1 (5 bases). The end of the DNA is better explained by TRBJ2-7, so the J call may be wrong. The CDR3 length is 16 residues. CDR1 and CDR2 from the germline V gene are MGHRA and YSYEKL. The CDR3 DNA reads TGCGCCAGCAGCCACACCTGGGGCCGCAGCTCCTACGAGCAGTACTTC. Translation gives CASSHTWGRSSYEQYF.

This chain joins TRBV27 and TRBJ2-1, with 9 bases lining up with TRBD2. The CDR3 runs to 16 residues. Germline trimming cut 5 bases from V and 4 bases from J; bases unmatched to any gene: 9. The germline CDR1 and CDR2 sequences are MNHEY and SMNVEV (reference sequence). The CDR3 region has the DNA TGTGCCAGCAGTACCTTAGGGCTAGCGGGGTACAATGAGCAGTTCTTC. This encodes CASSTLGLAGYNEQFF.

The chain recombines TRBV11-2 with TRBJ2-7; the match to TRBD1 covers 11 bases. Germline CDR1 SGHAT, CDR2 FQNNGV. J gave up 3 bases and V 5 bases, and 6 bases lay outside the gene matches. The CDR3 runs to 15 residues. CDR3 in amino acids: CASSQIGTGGYEQYF. The CDR3, as DNA: TGTGCCAGCAGCCAAATAGGGACAGGGGGCTACGAGCAGTACTTC. The full variable domain, with the rest looked up from reference TRBV11-2 and TRBJ2-7, is EAGVAQSPRYKIIEKRQSVAFWCNPISGHATLYWYQQILGQGPKLLIQFQNNGVVDDSQLPKDRFSAERLKGVDSTLKIQPAKLEDSAVYLCASSQIGTGGYEQYFGPGTRLTVT.

V usage is TRBV7-2 and J usage is TRBJ2-2, with 7 bases matching TRBD2. The CDR3 is 17 amino acids. CDR1 and CDR2 (germline): SGHTA, FQGNSA. Trimming removed 5 bases from V and 4 bases from J; junction bases left unmatched: 13. The CDR3: CASSPPLAGVSTGELFF. As DNA, the CDR3 is TGTGCCAGCAGCCCCCCCTTGGCGGGAGTGAGCACCGGGGAGCTGTTTTTT.